This entry concerns a single T cell receptor (beta chain). Its antigen is currently unknown. Trimming removed 8 bases from V and 1 base from J, with 11 bases in between. The CDR3 sequence is 13 residues long. Germline V gives CDR1 SEHNR, CDR2 FQNEAQ (reference sequence). This entry is derived from a study of T cell responses to AZD1222 COVID-19 vaccine. Study findings and constraints: Donors were largely white British and mainly female; clonal diversity was possibly underestimated.

Assay: immunoSEQ multiplex PCR; the TCRdb copy retains only in-frame clones and omits some. This sample carries some 130,000 clones, 85% to 95% of them seen once, and the ten largest clones take under 6.5%. The chain carries TRBV7-9 and TRBJ1-1; D gene uncertain. The receptor was derived from an adult in good health. The sample here was peripheral blood, taken on day 0 of AZD1222 vaccination. In DNA form, the CDR3 reads TGTGCCAGCTCTTATCAAACGAACACTGAAGCTTTCTTT. It translates to CASSYQTNTEAFF.